This T cell receptor beta chain appears in the sequencing data of a study of early T cells in non-severe SARS-CoV-2 infection. For the study at large: Whole-blood bulk RNA, unsorted, was sequenced, and chains were unpaired.

The germline gives CDR1 DFQATT, CDR2 SNEGSKA (reference sequence). V was clipped by 0 bases and J by 3 bases, with 12 bases between them. CDR3 length: 15 amino acids. On this clonotype itself: The antigen is not known.

Study results and caveats: There was a bias toward anti-spike CD8 responses in VDJdb matching, which missed private and CD4 specificities.

Each cDNA molecule carried a unique molecular identifier. Using its own MiXCR run on the 5' RACE reads, TCRdb lists one record per CDR3 protein. The repertoire consists of approximately 69,000 distinct CDR3 sequences, with roughly an eighth occurring once and the leading ten covering 4.5% to 7%. The chain employs TRBV20-1 and TRBJ2-1; no reliable D call. The TCR sequence derives from an adult who was a healthcare worker with PCR-confirmed SARS-CoV-2 infection or an uninfected control (not recorded which). The sequences come from whole blood, collected at baseline. The DNA of the CDR3 is TGCAGTGCTAGAGACAGACATTCTTTCTACAATGAGCAGTTCTTC. Its protein product is CSARDRHSFYNEQFF.